This is a list of T cell receptor beta chains from one sample in a study of T cell responses to AZD1222 COVID-19 vaccine. The repertoire was sequenced with immunoSEQ multiplex PCR; TCRdb's copy has only in-frame clones and lacks some. The table shows some 120,000 clones, with 80% to 90% occurring only once. Specimen: peripheral blood, collected on day 0 of AZD1222 vaccination. All receptors derive from an adult in good health. Each CDR3 is given with its conserved first and last residue.

v_gene: TRBV7-9
j_gene: TRBJ1-1
CDR3aa: CASSPHPRDTRGKNTEAFF

v_gene: TRBV11-2
j_gene: TRBJ1-2
CDR3aa: CASSSQRSPGGYTF

v_gene: TRBV30
j_gene: TRBJ1-4
CDR3aa: CAWSVWPNEKLFF

v_gene: TRBV10-2
j_gene: TRBJ2-2
CDR3aa: CASRGDSTTGELFF

v_gene: TRBV7-2
j_gene: TRBJ2-7
CDR3aa: CASSLAWGLAGVRSSEQYF

v_gene: TRBV24-1
j_gene: TRBJ2-3
CDR3aa: CATSDSGTIPDTQYF

v_gene: TRBV6-5
j_gene: TRBJ1-2
CDR3aa: CASSYSRDRRNYGYTF

v_gene: TRBV6-5
j_gene: TRBJ1-4
CDR3aa: CASTTGNWEKLFF

v_gene: TRBV2
j_gene: TRBJ1-4
CDR3aa: CASRRTGVGEKLFF

v_gene: TRBV7-7
j_gene: TRBJ2-7
CDR3aa: CASSLRQGSVYEQYF

v_gene: TRBV3-1/TRBV3-2
j_gene: TRBJ2-1
CDR3aa: CASSQGGRQFF